Each of the 17 T cell receptor beta chains below was sequenced from the same sample in a study of patients and donors after allogeneic stem cell transplantation. TCRdb re-called the RT-PCR reads through MiXCR, storing one row per CDR3 protein. Found here are about 40,000 distinct CDR3 sequences, roughly 30% of them singletons; the top ten hold approximately 75%. Sequencing was carried out using blood, either unsorted or a sorted T cell fraction (not recorded which). These TCRs come from a human donor who was either an allogeneic HSCT recipient or a stem cell or donor lymphocyte infusion donor (not recorded which). It is not recorded whose cells these are; they may come from a transplant donor.

This sequence joins TRBV20-1 and TRBJ2-3; no clear D gene. CDR1 and CDR2 from the germline V gene are DFQATT and SNEGSKA (reference sequence). The length of the CDR3 is 12 residues. With 3 bases removed from V and 1 base from J, the gap between germline ends came to 5 bases. CDR3 DNA: TGCAGTGCTAGTTGGGGCACAGATACGCAGTATTTT. Translating gives CSASWGTDTQYF.

The V and J genes are TRBV6-5 and TRBJ2-5, with 7 bases aligning to TRBD1. Losses at the gene ends were 4 bases for V and 2 bases for J; bases not matched to a gene: 7. CDR1 and CDR2 from the germline V gene are MNHEY and SVGAGI. CDR3 size: 15 residues. The CDR3 region is CASSCRGGPQETQYF. CDR3 DNA sequence: TGTGCCAGCAGTTGTAGAGGGGGCCCGCAAGAGACCCAGTACTTC.

In DNA, the CDR3 is TGTGCCAGCAGCAGGGGGACTAGCGGGAGGCCCTCCTACGGTGAGCAGTTCTTC. This codes for CASSRGTSGRPSYGEQFF. The chain combines TRBV21-1 with TRBJ2-1; the listed D gene, TRBD2, was not tested against the DNA. TRBV21-1 constitutes a pseudogene. The CDR3 sequence is 18 residues long.

This clonotype was seen a few times. The gene calls are TRBV18 and TRBJ2-1; D possibly matches TRBD1 or TRBD2 (5 bases each). Germline lookup yields CDR1 KGHSH and CDR2 LQKENI. V lost 5 bases, J lost 3 bases, and 17 bases lay in between. The CDR3 totals 16 residues. CDR3 DNA sequence: TGTGCCAGCTCATCCAGGGAGAAGGGGAGCTACAATGAGCAGTTCTTC. Its protein product is CASSSREKGSYNEQFF.

The sample holds a few counts of this clonotype. This rearrangement joins TRBV13 to TRBJ1-2; possibly TRBD1 for D (5 bases). With 4 bases removed from V and 5 bases from J, the gap between germline ends came to 11 bases. Germline V gives CDR1 PRHDT, CDR2 FYEKMQ (reference sequence). The CDR3 has 13 amino acids. The CDR3 is CASSSRQGYGYTF. The CDR3 DNA follows: TGTGCCAGCAGCTCCCGGCAGGGATATGGCTACACCTTC.

The sample holds a few counts of this clonotype. The genes are TRBV6-2 or TRBV6-3 and TRBJ1-2; D gene uncertain. Trimming took 6 bases from V and 6 from J, leaving 14 bases between them. This CDR3 spans 13 amino acids. The germline CDR1 and CDR2 sequences are MNHEY and SVGEGT. CDR3 sequence (DNA): TGTGCCAGCAGACCCACGACATGGAATGGCTACACCTTC. It encodes CASRPTTWNGYTF.

This clonotype was counted between two and nine times. The V gene is TRBV4-1, the J gene TRBJ1-2; D uncertain. Looked up from germline, CDR1 is MGHRA and CDR2 is YSYEKL. The CDR3 extends over 13 amino acids. V lost 4 bases and J 5 bases, leaving 11 bases between the germline ends. The chain's CDR3 is CASSRSDGYGYTF. Written as DNA, the CDR3 is TGCGCCAGCAGCCGATCGGACGGATATGGCTACACCTTC.

V gene TRBV4-3 combines with J gene TRBJ2-4; maybe TRBD2 (5 bases). The CDR3 extends over 14 amino acids. Per germline, CDR1 LGHNA and CDR2 YSLEER. Trimming stripped 7 bases from V and 7 bases from J, with 17 bases between. CDR3 sequence (DNA): TGCGCCAGCACCTCTTTACTAGTGACTAACATTCAGTACTTC. Translating it yields CASTSLLVTNIQYF.

The V gene is TRBV7-3, the J gene TRBJ2-6; no firm D call. Trimming removed 1 base at V and 1 base at J, with 8 bases between. CDR1 is SGHTA and CDR2 is FQGTGA in the germline V gene. CDR3 length: 16 amino acids. CDR3 in DNA: TGTGCCAGCAGCTTAAACACGATTTCTGGGGCCAACGTCCTGACTTTC. The encoded protein is CASSLNTISGANVLTF.

This clonotype turned up a few times. The chain recombines TRBV20-1 with TRBJ1-5; TRBD1 is a possible D gene (5 bases). Trimming took off 1 base at V and 4 bases at J, with 11 bases between the two ends. The CDR3 has 14 residues. Per germline, CDR1 DFQATT and CDR2 SNEGSKA (reference sequence). The CDR3 region has the DNA TGCAGTGCTAGAGTCGAAGGGGTTAATCAGCCCCAGCATTTT. Encoded protein: CSARVEGVNQPQHF.

This chain connects TRBV7-3 to TRBJ1-1; no clear D. Germline V gives CDR1 SGHTA, CDR2 FQGTGA. The CDR3 covers 13 residues. V lost 4 bases and J lost 4, with 10 bases in between. CDR3 nucleotide sequence: TGTGCCAGCAGCTCCCGGTTCAGCACTGAAGCTTTCTTT. Its translation: CASSSRFSTEAFF.

The rearrangement uses TRBV12-3 or TRBV12-4 and TRBJ2-4; D is unclear. The V gene lost 5 bases and the J gene lost 0 bases, with 17 bases spanning the gap. This CDR3 has 17 amino acids. The CDR3, as DNA: TGTGCCAGCAGTCACCGGACGGTAGAGCTAGCCAAAAACATTCAGTACTTC. Translation gives CASSHRTVELAKNIQYF.

This chain joins TRBV10-3 and TRBJ2-2; D call uncertain. V gave up 6 bases and J gave up 3 bases, with 14 bases separating them. Germline V gives CDR1 ENHRY, CDR2 SYGVKD. The CDR3 sequence is 15 residues long. The DNA for the CDR3 is TGTGCCATCAGCCCGAGGTCCGGTTACACCGGGGAGCTGTTTTTT. Translated, it gives CAISPRSGYTGELFF.

This chain connects TRBV3-1 to TRBJ1-5, with D maybe TRBD1 (6 bases). CDR3 length: 14 amino acids. The ends were cut back, 6 bases at V and 3 bases at J, with 12 bases in the middle. CDR1 is LGHDT and CDR2 is YNNKEL in the germline V gene (reference sequence). Here the CDR3 DNA reads TGTGCCAGCAGTCGGGACAACACCAATCAGCCCCAGCATTTT. The encoded protein is CASSRDNTNQPQHF.

This clonotype was seen only a few times. The chain uses TRBV4-1 and TRBJ1-2; a possible D gene is TRBD1 (6 bases). V was clipped by 0 bases and J by 0 bases, with 14 bases between them. Germline-derived CDR1 and CDR2 are MGHRA and YSYEKL. The CDR3 runs to 17 residues. The CDR3 sequence: CASSQDPGTSTNYGYTF. CDR3 nucleotides: TGCGCCAGCAGCCAAGATCCCGGGACAAGTACTAACTATGGCTACACCTTC.

In its sample, this clonotype was seen a few times. This sequence joins TRBV4-3 and TRBJ1-2, with a weak D call TRBD1 (6 bases). The CDR3 runs to 17 residues. The germline V and J ends were trimmed by 1 base and 3 bases, with 18 bases remaining between them. Germline assignment: CDR1 LGHNA and CDR2 YSLEER. CDR3 in DNA: TGCGCCAGCAGCCAAGCGTACACCCTGACAGGCTACTATGGCTACACCTTC. It specifies CASSQAYTLTGYYGYTF.

This clonotype was counted at least ten times. The chain recombines TRBV4-3 with TRBJ1-6; D perhaps matches TRBD1 (5 bases). Deletions cut 0 bases from V and 2 bases from J, with 14 bases between. Germline V lookup: CDR1 LGHNA, CDR2 YSLEER. The CDR3 length is 18 residues. In DNA form, the CDR3 reads TGCGCCAGCAGCCAAGAAGCCCAGGGAAGGACCTATAATTCACCCCTCCACTTT. Amino acid sequence: CASSQEAQGRTYNSPLHF.